This T cell receptor (beta chain) was identified in a study of shared clonotypes between healthy human individuals. In the study overall: Each donor contributed plates that comprised three CD4 naive, three CD4 memory, two CD8 naive and one CD8 memory.

When replicate PCRs were run on sorted subsets, they used approximately 210 ng DNA, roughly 30,000 T cell genomes. Assay used: immunoSEQ multiplex PCR; TCRdb lists only in-frame clones, some missing. The sample carries under 200,000 clones, about 93% recorded once. Germline CDR1 is SQVTM and CDR2 is ANQGSEA. The CDR3 has 12 amino acids. Broader study findings: The sampled material consisted only of blood, and tissue repertoires are likely to differ. How much donors shared clonotypes was expected to be affected by sequencing depth.

As to this clone: Its specificity is not known.

This chain uses TRBV29-1 with TRBJ2-5, with D hard to call. The J call is doubtful: the DNA matches TRBJ2-7 better. Sequencing used naive CD4+ T cells sorted from blood. Subset meaning: CD45RA+ positively selected. The receptor was isolated from a woman aged 30 to 39 in good health. The CDR3 nucleotides are TGCAGCGTTGGAAGTGATGACTACGAGCAGTACTTC. Encoded protein: CSVGSDDYEQYF.